This T cell receptor (beta chain) was recorded in a study of blood T cells in healthy people across ages. Overall study findings and caveats: Age advanced and TCR beta diversity per million T cells fell, roughly linearly. The percentage of naive T cells correlated strongly with TCR beta diversity. The diversity estimates, figures obtained from one million T cells, were considered underestimates.

The V gene's germline CDR1 is MNHEY and CDR2 SMNVEV (reference sequence). CDR3 length: 15 amino acids. V trimming: 0 bases; J trimming: 6 bases; junction bases outside the gene matches: 7. Concerning this clonotype: Its matching antigen is unknown.

The extraction recovered at least 5 micrograms of total RNA per sample. Together with a sample-barcoded 5' primer, a J-beta primer mix was included in a second PCR lasting about 7 to 12 cycles. TCRdb reprocessed the 5' RACE reads with MiXCR, giving one entry per CDR3 protein. The repertoire holds around 1.5 million distinct CDR3 sequences, with 42% as singletons. Material for sequencing was blood. This chain uses TRBV27 with TRBJ1-2; the match to TRBD1 covers 7 bases. This TCR derives from a woman between 18 and 29 years old in good health. CDR3 in amino acids: CASSLSDRARDGYTF. DNA of the CDR3: TGTGCCAGCAGTTTATCCGACAGGGCACGCGATGGCTACACCTTC.